This entry is about one T cell receptor beta chain. What it recognizes is unknown. A much larger clone sits a single nucleotide away, making a read error possible. This sample is drawn from a study of breast tumors, draining lymph nodes, adjacent tissues. The lymph nodes were axillary draining lymph nodes from breast cancer patients. CDR1 SGHRS and CDR2 YFSETQ come from the germline V gene. CDR3 length equals 14 residues. TCRdb re-called the multiplex PCR reads through MiXCR, storing one row per CDR3 protein. The sample comprises over 250,000 distinct CDR3 sequences, about 33% of which are singletons, and more than 0.95% rests with the top ten. Study results and caveats: Tumor repertoires ranked between lymph nodes and nontumor tissue in diversity, with V and J gene preferences.

The chain is built from TRBV5-1 and TRBJ2-2, with D maybe TRBD1 (6 bases). This TCR was sampled from a female donor with breast cancer. Some clones in this sample may be carry-over from other donors' samples. The source material was axillary lymph node tissue. CDR3 protein: CASSRDGDTGELLF. The CDR3 DNA reads TGCGCCAGCAGCAGGGACGGGGACACCGGGGAGCTGCTTTTT.